One sample yielded the 4 T cell receptor beta chains listed below, sequenced in a study of blood T cell repertoires in COVID-19. Measured with immunoSEQ multiplex PCR; TCRdb has only the in-frame clones, and not every one. The sample shows 55,000 to 60,000 clones, about four fifths of them seen only once. The sequencing sample was made of peripheral blood. These receptors all come from a man between 65 and 80 years old with active COVID-19.

This clone was counted once. The chain links TRBV6-2 or TRBV6-3 to TRBJ1-5; the match to TRBD1 covers 9 bases. The CDR3 is 15 amino acids. Per germline, CDR1 MNHEY and CDR2 SVGEGT. J lost 1 base, V lost 6 bases, and 4 bases had no gene match. Here the CDR3 reads CASSSTGGSNQPQHF. CDR3 coding DNA: TGTGCCAGCAGCTCCACAGGGGGCAGCAATCAGCCCCAGCATTTT.

This clone came up a few times. The V call is TRBV19, the J call TRBJ1-1; D is ambiguous. The CDR3 length is 16 residues. Trimming took 7 bases from V and 0 from J, leaving 18 bases between them. CDR1 and CDR2 from the germline V gene are LNHDA and SQIVND (reference sequence). The CDR3 nucleotides are TGTGCCAGTAAGCGGAGGGCGGCCCTAATGAACACTGAAGCTTTCTTT. Its protein is CASKRRAALMNTEAFF.

The chain is built from TRBV5-5 and TRBJ2-7; D is possibly TRBD1 (5 bases). CDR3 size: 15 residues. Trimming cost V 3 bases and J 3 bases, with 16 bases left between them. Germline V lookup: CDR1 SGHKS, CDR2 YYEKEE (reference sequence). Here the CDR3 reads CASSWGPDTSYEQYF. CDR3 sequence (DNA): TGTGCCAGCAGCTGGGGCCCGGACACAAGCTACGAGCAGTACTTC. The whole variable domain, remainder taken from reference TRBV5-5 and TRBJ2-7, is DAGVTQSPTHLIKTRGQQVTLRCSPISGHKSVSWYQQVLGQGPQFIFQYYEKEERGRGNFPDRFSARQFPNYSSELNVNALLLGDSALYLCASSWGPDTSYEQYFGPGTRLTVT.

The chain combines TRBV5-1 with TRBJ2-2; TRBD2 matches 14 bases. From germline, CDR1 is SGHRS and CDR2 YFSETQ. The CDR3 totals 17 residues. Trimming took 8 bases from V and 5 from J; bases not matched to a gene: 11. The CDR3 loop reads CASAGTSGSTVTGELFF. The CDR3 nucleotides are TGCGCCAGTGCCGGGACTAGCGGGAGTACGGTGACCGGGGAGCTGTTTTTT.